Following are 9 T cell receptor beta chains from one sample sequenced in a study of sequential checkpoint blockade in melanoma. Sequencing was performed with immunoSEQ multiplex PCR; in TCRdb, only in-frame clones are kept and a portion is missing. The profile covers 20,000 or so clones, with about two thirds appearing a single time and around 21% taken by the ten largest. Indicated treatment: randomized to nivolumab then ipilimumab (arm A) or the reverse (arm B). Sequencing was performed on CD8+ T cells sorted from blood (inferred from file names), taken from a patient given nivolumab and ipilimumab in sequence. These receptors were collected from a human donor with melanoma.

Points on this clone: The sample holds other DNA sequences that translate to the same CDR3. The chain recombines TRBV9 with TRBJ1-1, with 8 bases lining up with TRBD1. After removal of 3 bases from V and 8 bases from J, the junction contained 6 bases not matched to a gene. Germline CDR1 SGDLS, CDR2 YYNGEE. The CDR3 extends over 13 amino acids. As DNA, the CDR3 is TGTGCCAGCAGCGAGACCGGGACAGGAGAAGCTTTCTTT. This translates into CASSETGTGEAFF.

This rearrangement joins TRBV27 to TRBJ2-1, with TRBD2 identical over 7 bases. The J segment lost 0 bases and the V segment lost 7 bases, leaving 9 bases of the junction unmatched. The CDR3 has 16 residues. Germline V gives CDR1 MNHEY, CDR2 SMNVEV (reference sequence). CDR3 in amino acids: CASIPTSATSYNEQFF. The CDR3 nucleotides read TGTGCCAGCATCCCTACTAGCGCCACCTCCTACAATGAGCAGTTCTTC.

The CDR3 loop reads CASSQTVNTEAFF. In nucleotides, the CDR3 is TGTGCCAGCAGCCAAACAGTGAACACTGAAGCTTTCTTT. The rearrangement uses TRBV7-9 and TRBJ1-1; unclear D gene. CDR1 SEHNR and CDR2 FQNEAQ come from the germline V gene (reference sequence). The CDR3 totals 13 residues. Deletions cut 5 bases from V and 0 bases from J, with 7 bases between. Combining the CDR3 with reference TRBV7-9 and TRBJ1-1 gives the whole variable domain DTGVSQNPRHKITKRGQNVTFRCDPISEHNRLYWYRQTLGQGPEFLTYFQNEAQLEKSRLLSDRFSAERPKGSFSTLEIQRTEQGDSAMYLCASSQTVNTEAFFGQGTRLTVV.

This clone rates as medium-sized. The gene calls are TRBV6-4 and TRBJ2-3; weak D call: TRBD2 (5 bases). From germline, CDR1 is MRHNA and CDR2 SNTAGT. The V gene lost 6 bases and the J gene lost 4 bases, with 17 bases spanning the gap. The CDR3 is made up of 15 amino acids. The CDR3 protein is CASSPNAAEADTQYF. The CDR3 coding sequence is TGTGCCAGCAGCCCAAATGCGGCGGAGGCAGATACGCAGTATTTT.

This clone was observed a few times. The V gene is TRBV4-1, the J gene TRBJ2-7; 7 nucleotides agree with TRBD1. Unmatched junction bases numbered 8, after V lost 1 base and J lost 5 bases. The germline CDR1 and CDR2 sequences are MGHRA and YSYEKL. This CDR3 has 15 amino acids. This chain's CDR3 is CASSQGYRGSNEQYF. The CDR3 DNA reads as TGCGCCAGCAGCCAAGGGTACAGGGGATCCAACGAGCAGTACTTC.

This chain links TRBV29-1 with TRBJ2-1; the D gene is possibly TRBD1 (6 bases). The CDR3 covers 12 residues. Germline CDR1 SQVTM, CDR2 ANQGSEA. Trimming removed 4 bases at V and 4 bases at J, with 8 bases between. Here the CDR3 reads CSVVGTYNEQFF. The CDR3 DNA reads TGCAGCGTTGTTGGGACATACAATGAGCAGTTCTTC.

The chain uses TRBV6-1 and TRBJ2-7; D is possibly TRBD1 (5 bases). Germline V CDR1 and CDR2: MNHNS, SASEGT. This CDR3 comprises 15 residues. V lost 2 bases, J lost 4 bases, and 15 bases lay in between. CDR3 sequence reads: CASSEIRGVGYEQYF. The CDR3 DNA reads TGTGCCAGCAGTGAAATTAGGGGCGTAGGGTACGAGCAGTACTTC.

This clone was picked up one time. J is TRBJ2-7 and V is TRBV25-1; TRBD2 might be the D (6 bases). Germline-derived CDR1 and CDR2 are MGHDK and SYGVNS. Trimming left V 8 bases short and J 5 bases short, with 13 bases between. The CDR3 is 12 residues long. CDR3: CASQDGGDEQYF. The CDR3 DNA sequence: TGTGCCAGCCAGGATGGAGGGGACGAGCAGTACTTC.

The gene calls are TRBV7-8 and TRBJ2-1; 7 bases are shared with TRBD1. Unmatched junction bases numbered 4, after V lost 1 base and J lost 4 bases. The CDR3 is made up of 15 amino acids. Per germline, CDR1 SGHVS and CDR2 FQNEAQ. This chain's CDR3 is CASSLEQGVYNEQFF. Here the CDR3 DNA reads TGTGCCAGCAGCTTAGAGCAGGGGGTTTACAATGAGCAGTTCTTC.